This TCR beta chain was retrieved from a study of cytomegalovirus exposure and HLA in healthy donors. 13 Jbeta primers and 60 Vbeta primers were used for the PCR. Method: immunoSEQ multiplex PCR; TCRdb's copy keeps in-frame clones and lacks some. The sample holds 60,000 to 65,000 clones. Losses at the gene ends were 10 bases for V and 5 bases for J; bases not matched to a gene: 16. Germline-derived CDR1 and CDR2 are LNHDA and SQIVND (reference sequence). The CDR3 length is 16 residues. These donors counted as nominally healthy when sampled, but unrecorded immune exposures were likely. A remark on this clone: The antigen remains unidentified.

General study results and limits: In a later analysis, a missense DCLRE1C variant was linked to TCR beta V- and J-gene trimming. Across donors, sequencing depth was assumed by presence/absence analyses to be roughly uniform. In a later analysis, a genetic analysis reported fewer productive-TCR N-insertions in an Asian-associated ancestry cluster than the cohort average.

The receptor was isolated from a woman between 18 and 29 years old in good health and CMV-seronegative. Sequenced material: PBMCs. The rearrangement links TRBV19 to TRBJ1-1; 10 bases fit TRBD1. CDR3 sequence reads: CATRPGTGVIGTEAFF. Here the CDR3 DNA reads TGTGCCACGAGGCCCGGGACAGGGGTAATTGGTACTGAAGCTTTCTTT.